This T cell receptor (beta chain) came from a study of shared clonotypes between healthy human individuals. The protocol was immunoSEQ multiplex PCR, while the TCRdb copy is restricted to in-frame clones and leaves out a portion. Counted here are around 2.1 million clones, roughly 91% occurring once; the ten biggest clones make up about 1.5%. CD45RO negativity and positive selection for CCR7 defined naive CD8 cells, a population that excluded terminally differentiated effector memory CD45RA+ cells. With 7 bases clipped from V and 5 bases from J, the junction kept 7 bases outside the gene matches. The germline V gene has CDR1 LNHDA and CDR2 SQIVND (reference sequence). This CDR3 is 15 amino acids long.

Sequences were obtained from naive CD8+ T cells from PBMCs. V is TRBV19 and J is TRBJ1-5; TRBD1 agrees at 11 bases. The receptor was derived from a man aged 18 to 30 in good health. Some clones in this sample may be carry-over from other donors' samples. The CDR3 reads CASNEDRGLDQPQHF. For the CDR3, the DNA is TGTGCCAGTAATGAGGACAGGGGGCTAGATCAGCCCCAGCATTTT.